At least ten counts were recorded for the clone carrying this T cell receptor beta chain. The antigen is undetermined. Diagnostic decisions used clinical symptoms, serum thyroxine and TRAb, thyroid ultrasound and orbital computed tomography. PBMCs were collected from an approximately 9.5 ml volume of fresh peripheral blood. The source material, RNA transcripts, was used to amplify TCR beta CDR3 regions. Researchers ran a first-round RT-PCR on the TCR CDR3 using the HTBI primer set. TCRdb reprocessed the multiplex PCR reads via MiXCR and lists one record per CDR3 protein. The sample shows more than 150,000 distinct CDR3 sequences, over 15% of them seen only once. The record originates from a study of T cells in Graves' hyperthyroidism and ophthalmopathy. Study-wide context: The blood sample was taken at first diagnosis, before treatment began. General observations from the study: A median approximately 6.5 months before onset, the model predicted ophthalmopathy.

Trimming cost V 8 bases and J 2 bases, with 17 bases left between them. The CDR3 runs 14 residues. Germline V gene sequence: CDR1 SQVTM, CDR2 ANQGSEA. The receptor was isolated from a woman aged 45 to 65 with Graves' hyperthyroidism. Material for sequencing was blood. J is TRBJ2-3 and V is TRBV29-1; tentatively, D is TRBD1 (5 bases). In nucleotides, the CDR3 is TGCAGCTACCACCAGGGTTTGCACACAGATACGCAGTATTTT. This translates into CSYHQGLHTDTQYF.